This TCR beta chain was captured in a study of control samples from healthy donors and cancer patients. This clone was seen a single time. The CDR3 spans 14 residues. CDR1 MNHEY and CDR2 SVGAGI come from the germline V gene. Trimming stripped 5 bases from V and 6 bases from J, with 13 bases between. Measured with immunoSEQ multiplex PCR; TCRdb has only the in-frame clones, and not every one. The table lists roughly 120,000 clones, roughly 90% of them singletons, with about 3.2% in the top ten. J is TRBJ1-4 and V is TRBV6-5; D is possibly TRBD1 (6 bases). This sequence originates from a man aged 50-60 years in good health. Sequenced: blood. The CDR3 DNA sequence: TGTGCCAGCAGTCTAACGGGGGGGCATGAAAAACTGTTTTTT. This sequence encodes CASSLTGGHEKLFF.